A single sample is the source of the 19 T cell receptor beta chains below, sequenced in a study of shared clonotypes between healthy human individuals. Measured with immunoSEQ multiplex PCR; TCRdb has only the in-frame clones, and not every one. The profile shows 2 million to 2.5 million clones, 85% to 95% of them singletons. Specimen: naive CD4+ T cells from PBMCs. The subset: CD45RA+ positively selected. These receptors were obtained from a man between 18 and 35 years old in good health. Some clones in this sample may be carry-over from other donors' samples.

As regards this clone: A much larger clone lies one base from this, so it may be a read error. Other DNA variants within this sample encode the same CDR3. The rearrangement uses TRBV7-2 and TRBJ1-1; the D gene is possibly TRBD1 (5 bases). Deletions cut 5 bases from V and 1 base from J, with 8 bases between. Looked up from germline, CDR1 is SGHTA and CDR2 is FQGNSA. The CDR3 totals 13 residues. As DNA, the CDR3 is TGTGCCAGCAGCGTCGACAGGAACACTGAAGCTTTCTTT. Protein product: CASSVDRNTEAFF.

The chain recombines TRBV27 with TRBJ1-1; D is uncertain. V was cut by 6 bases and J by 6 bases, with 11 bases left in between. From germline, CDR1 is MNHEY and CDR2 SMNVEV (reference sequence). The CDR3 consists of 12 residues. The CDR3 DNA sequence: TGTGCCAGCAGCCTCGGCCTCTCTGAAGCTTTCTTT. Translated, it gives CASSLGLSEAFF.

This clone was recorded only once. This rearrangement joins TRBV30 to TRBJ2-7, with a weak D call TRBD2 (5 bases). Trimming left V 0 bases short and J 3 bases short, with 15 bases between. Germline V gene lookup returns CDR1 GTSNPN and CDR2 SVGIG (reference sequence). There are 15 residues in the CDR3. CDR3: CAWSVPRGGYYEQYF. The CDR3 DNA is TGTGCCTGGAGTGTCCCCCGCGGCGGGTACTACGAGCAGTACTTC.

The chain employs TRBV19 and TRBJ2-7; 7 nucleotides align to TRBD2. Trimming removed 6 bases from V and 1 base from J; junction bases left unmatched: 9. Germline V gives CDR1 LNHDA, CDR2 SQIVND (reference sequence). The CDR3 extends over 15 amino acids. CDR3 nucleotide sequence: TGTGCCAGTAGGGGAGGAGGCGGGGGATCCTACGAGCAGTACTTC. It translates to CASRGGGGGSYEQYF.

The genes are TRBV30 and TRBJ2-3; 12 nucleotides line up with TRBD2. V lost 4 bases to trimming and J lost 9 bases; unmatched junction nucleotides: 5. This CDR3 has 13 residues. The germline V gene encodes CDR1 GTSNPN and CDR2 SVGIG (reference sequence). This CDR3 is CAWKLAGGRTQYF. CDR3 bases: TGTGCCTGGAAACTAGCGGGAGGACGGACGCAGTATTTT.

DNA for the CDR3: TGTGCCAGTAGTGGGTCAGGCGGAAGCAATCAGCCCCAGCATTTT. This codes for CASSGSGGSNQPQHF. The chain uses TRBV19 and TRBJ1-5; D unclear. Trimming took 5 bases from V and 1 from J, leaving 12 bases between them. The CDR3 extends over 15 amino acids. Germline V lookup: CDR1 LNHDA, CDR2 SQIVND (reference sequence).

The V and J genes are TRBV6-6 and TRBJ2-5; possibly TRBD1 for D (5 bases). The V end lost 0 bases, the J end lost 7 bases, and 12 bases lay between the germline ends. Germline V CDR1 and CDR2: MNHNY, SVGAGI (reference sequence). The CDR3 sequence is 14 residues long. The DNA of the CDR3 is TGTGCCAGCAGTTACTCTCGGCAGGGAAGGACCCAGTACTTC. Translated, it gives CASSYSRQGRTQYF.

This clone occurred a few times. The chain recombines TRBV2 with TRBJ1-2; D may be TRBD1 (5 bases). Between the trimmed V and J ends, which lost 4 bases and 6 bases, there was a span of 9 bases. The CDR3 sequence is 12 residues long. Germline V gene sequence: CDR1 SNHLY, CDR2 FYNNEI. In DNA form, the CDR3 reads TGTGCCAGCAGTGTACGAGGGGATGGCTACACCTTC. Amino acids: CASSVRGDGYTF.

The chain links TRBV19 to TRBJ1-4; D may be TRBD1 (5 bases). From germline, CDR1 is LNHDA and CDR2 SQIVND (reference sequence). Trimming stripped 7 bases from V and 5 bases from J, with 17 bases between. The CDR3 covers 15 residues. CDR3 DNA sequence: TGTGCCAGTAACTCCCTAGGCGGGGCAAATGAAAAACTGTTTTTT. It codes for CASNSLGGANEKLFF.

The V gene is TRBV6-5, the J gene TRBJ2-1; 14 nucleotides line up with TRBD2. Germline lookup yields CDR1 MNHEY and CDR2 SVGAGI. This CDR3 has 15 residues. V shed 6 bases, J shed 8 bases, and the junction held 6 bases outside the gene matches. CDR3 sequence (DNA): TGTGCCAGCAGGGCCGGGACTAGCGGGAGACATGAGCAGTTCTTC. Protein: CASRAGTSGRHEQFF.

This sequence joins TRBV28 and TRBJ1-2; TRBD1 aligns across 9 bases. V lost 8 bases to trimming and J lost 8 bases; unmatched junction nucleotides: 12. Germline V gene lookup returns CDR1 MDHEN and CDR2 SYDVKM. The CDR3 covers 14 residues. The CDR3 protein is CASHRDREWGGYTF. CDR3 DNA: TGTGCCAGCCACCGGGACAGGGAATGGGGCGGCTACACCTTC.

With respect to this clone: At the DNA level, this CDR3 is encoded by other sequences in the same sample as well. The V gene is TRBV7-3, the J gene TRBJ2-6; no reliable D call. The V and J ends lost 5 bases and 0 bases respectively, with 5 bases between them. The CDR3 is 14 amino acids. CDR1 SGHTA and CDR2 FQGTGA come from the germline V gene. The CDR3 nucleotides are TGTGCCAGCAGCCCAGGCTCTGGGGCCAACGTCCTGACTTTC. This gives the protein CASSPGSGANVLTF.

The chain joins TRBV30 to TRBJ1-2, with no clear D. Trimming stripped 1 base from V and 0 bases from J, with 12 bases between. CDR3 length: 15 residues. Per germline, CDR1 GTSNPN and CDR2 SVGIG (reference sequence). The CDR3 sequence is CAWSAGDGTNYGYTF. Written as DNA, the CDR3 is TGTGCCTGGAGTGCAGGAGACGGTACTAACTATGGCTACACCTTC.

This chain connects TRBV4-2 to TRBJ2-5; 10 bases are shared with TRBD2. Germline CDR1 is LGHNA and CDR2 is YNFKEQ. V lost 4 bases, J lost 5 bases, and 13 bases stayed unmatched. The CDR3 totals 17 residues. The CDR3 protein is CASSPRLAGEGWETQYF. For the CDR3, the DNA is TGTGCCAGCAGCCCCCGGCTAGCGGGAGAAGGGTGGGAGACCCAGTACTTC.

The J gene is TRBJ2-4, the V gene TRBV7-3, with D perhaps TRBD1 or TRBD2 (8 bases each). There are 15 residues in the CDR3. V was shortened by 5 bases and J by 9 bases, with 20 bases between the two germline ends. Germline V lookup: CDR1 SGHTA, CDR2 FQGTGA. Here the CDR3 reads CASSPEAGDRSIQYF. Here the CDR3 DNA reads TGTGCCAGCAGCCCGGAAGCGGGGGACAGGTCCATTCAGTACTTC.

The V gene is TRBV5-8, the J gene TRBJ1-5; perhaps TRBD1 as D (5 bases). The germline V and J ends were trimmed by 2 bases and 2 bases, with 17 bases remaining between them. From germline, CDR1 is SGHTS and CDR2 YDEGEE. The CDR3 runs to 17 residues. CDR3 nucleotides: TGTGCCAGCAGCTTTCCACTGCCGGGGGTGGGCAATCAGCCCCAGCATTTT. Its protein product is CASSFPLPGVGNQPQHF.

The V call is TRBV18, the J call TRBJ1-3; no clear D gene. The V end lost 3 bases, the J end lost 3 bases, and 9 bases lay between the germline ends. CDR3 length equals 14 residues. The V gene's germline CDR1 is KGHSH and CDR2 LQKENI. The CDR3 nucleotides are TGTGCCAGCTCACCCGAAGGGTTTGGAAACACCATATATTTT. It specifies CASSPEGFGNTIYF.

V usage is TRBV5-1 and J usage is TRBJ2-1; a possible D gene is TRBD1 (6 bases). This CDR3 region has 14 residues. Germline values: CDR1 SGHRS, CDR2 YFSETQ. The V end was cut by 4 bases, the J end by 7 bases, with 15 bases between. This chain's CDR3 is CASSLGPGVNEQFF. Here the CDR3 DNA reads TGCGCCAGCAGCCTGGGGCCAGGGGTAAATGAGCAGTTCTTC.

There are a few counts of this clone. The genes are TRBV10-1 and TRBJ2-7; 9 nucleotides line up with TRBD1. Trimming took 7 bases from V and 13 from J; bases not matched to a gene: 8. CDR1 and CDR2 (germline): WNHNN, SYGVQD (reference sequence). This CDR3 is built from 11 residues. The CDR3 loop is CASMLQGAPYF. The CDR3 bases are TGCGCCAGCATGTTACAGGGGGCCCCTTACTTC.